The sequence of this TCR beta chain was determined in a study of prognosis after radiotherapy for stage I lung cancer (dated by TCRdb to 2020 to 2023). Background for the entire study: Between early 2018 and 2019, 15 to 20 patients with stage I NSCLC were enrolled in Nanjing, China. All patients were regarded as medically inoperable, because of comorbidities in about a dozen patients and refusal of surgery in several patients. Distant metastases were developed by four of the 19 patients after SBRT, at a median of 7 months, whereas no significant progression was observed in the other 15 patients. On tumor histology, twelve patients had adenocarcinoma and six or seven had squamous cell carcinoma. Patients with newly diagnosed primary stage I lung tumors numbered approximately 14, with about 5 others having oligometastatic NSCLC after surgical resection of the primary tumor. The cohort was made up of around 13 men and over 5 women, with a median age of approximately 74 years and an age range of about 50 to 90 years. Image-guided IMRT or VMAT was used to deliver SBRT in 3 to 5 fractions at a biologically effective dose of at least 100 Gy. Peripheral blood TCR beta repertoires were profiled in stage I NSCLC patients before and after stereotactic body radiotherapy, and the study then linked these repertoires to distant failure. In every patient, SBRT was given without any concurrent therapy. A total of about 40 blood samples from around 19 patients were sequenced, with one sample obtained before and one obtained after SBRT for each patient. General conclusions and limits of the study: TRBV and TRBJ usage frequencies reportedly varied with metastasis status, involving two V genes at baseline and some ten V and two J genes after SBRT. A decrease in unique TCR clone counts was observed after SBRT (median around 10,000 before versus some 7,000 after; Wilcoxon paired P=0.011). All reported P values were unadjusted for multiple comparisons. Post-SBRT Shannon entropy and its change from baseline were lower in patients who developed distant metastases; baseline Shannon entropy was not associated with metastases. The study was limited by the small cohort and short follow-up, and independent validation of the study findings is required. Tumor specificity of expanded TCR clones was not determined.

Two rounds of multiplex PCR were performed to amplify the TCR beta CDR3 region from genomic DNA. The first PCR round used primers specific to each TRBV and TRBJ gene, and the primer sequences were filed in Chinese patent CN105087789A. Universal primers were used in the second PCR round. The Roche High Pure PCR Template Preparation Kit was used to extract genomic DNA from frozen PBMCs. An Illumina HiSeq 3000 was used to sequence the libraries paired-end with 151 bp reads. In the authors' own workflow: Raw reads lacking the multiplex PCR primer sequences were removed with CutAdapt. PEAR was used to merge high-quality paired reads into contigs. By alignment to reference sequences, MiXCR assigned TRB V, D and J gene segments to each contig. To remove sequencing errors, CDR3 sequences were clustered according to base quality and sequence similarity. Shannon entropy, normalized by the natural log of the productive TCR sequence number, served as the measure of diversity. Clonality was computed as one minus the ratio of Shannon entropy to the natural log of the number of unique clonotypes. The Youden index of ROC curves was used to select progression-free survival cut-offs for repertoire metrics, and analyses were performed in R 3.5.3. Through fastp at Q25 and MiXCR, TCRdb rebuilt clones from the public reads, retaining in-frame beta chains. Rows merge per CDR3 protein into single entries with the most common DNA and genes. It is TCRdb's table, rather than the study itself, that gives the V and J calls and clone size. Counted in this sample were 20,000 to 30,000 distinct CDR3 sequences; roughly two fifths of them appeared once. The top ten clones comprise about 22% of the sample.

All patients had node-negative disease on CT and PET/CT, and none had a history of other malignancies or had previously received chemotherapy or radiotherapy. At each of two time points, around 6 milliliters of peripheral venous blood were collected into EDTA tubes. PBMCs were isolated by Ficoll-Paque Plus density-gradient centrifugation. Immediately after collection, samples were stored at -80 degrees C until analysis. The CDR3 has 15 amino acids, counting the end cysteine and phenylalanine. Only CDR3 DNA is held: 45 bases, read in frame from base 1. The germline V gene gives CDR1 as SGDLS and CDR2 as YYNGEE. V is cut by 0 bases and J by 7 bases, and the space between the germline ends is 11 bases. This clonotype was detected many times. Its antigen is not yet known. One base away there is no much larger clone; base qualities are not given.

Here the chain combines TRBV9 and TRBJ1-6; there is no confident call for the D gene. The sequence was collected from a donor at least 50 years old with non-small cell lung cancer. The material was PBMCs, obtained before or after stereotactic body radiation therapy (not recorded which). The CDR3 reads CASSVGTGTNSPLHF. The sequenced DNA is TGTGCCAGCAGCGTAGGGACGGGCACCAATTCACCCCTCCACTTT. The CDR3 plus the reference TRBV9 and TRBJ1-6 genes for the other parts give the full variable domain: DSGVTQTPKHLITATGQRVTLRCSPRSGDLSVYWYQQSLDQGLQFLIQYYNGEERAKGNILERFSAQQFPDLHSELNLSSLELGDSALYFCASSVGTGTNSPLHFGNGTRLTVT.